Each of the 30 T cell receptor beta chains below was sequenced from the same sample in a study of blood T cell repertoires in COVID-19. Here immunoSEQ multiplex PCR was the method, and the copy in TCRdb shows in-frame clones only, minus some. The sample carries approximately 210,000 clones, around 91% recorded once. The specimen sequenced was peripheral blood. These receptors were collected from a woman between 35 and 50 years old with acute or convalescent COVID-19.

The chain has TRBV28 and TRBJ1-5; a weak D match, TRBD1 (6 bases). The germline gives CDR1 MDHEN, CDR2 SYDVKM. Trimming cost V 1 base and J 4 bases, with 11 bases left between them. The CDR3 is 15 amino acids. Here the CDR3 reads CASSLYRTDNQPQHF. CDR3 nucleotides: TGTGCCAGCAGTTTATACAGGACAGATAATCAGCCCCAGCATTTT. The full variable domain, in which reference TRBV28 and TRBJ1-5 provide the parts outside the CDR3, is DVKVTQSSRYLVKRTGEKVFLECVQDMDHENMFWYRQDPGLGLRLIYFSYDVKMKEKGDIPEGYSVSREKKERFSLILESASTNQTSMYLCASSLYRTDNQPQHFGDGTRLSIL.

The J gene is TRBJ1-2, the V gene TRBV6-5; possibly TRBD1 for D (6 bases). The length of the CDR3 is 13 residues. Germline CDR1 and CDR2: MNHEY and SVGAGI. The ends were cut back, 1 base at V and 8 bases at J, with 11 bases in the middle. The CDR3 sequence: CASSYFQGKGYTF. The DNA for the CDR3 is TGTGCCAGCAGTTACTTCCAGGGGAAAGGCTACACCTTC.

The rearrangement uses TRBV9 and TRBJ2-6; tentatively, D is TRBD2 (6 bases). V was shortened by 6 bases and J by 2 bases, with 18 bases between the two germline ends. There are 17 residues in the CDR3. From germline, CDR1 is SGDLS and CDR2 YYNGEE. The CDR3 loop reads CASTRGGGSPGANVLTF. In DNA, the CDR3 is TGTGCCAGCACCCGTGGGGGAGGCTCCCCTGGGGCCAACGTCCTGACTTTC.

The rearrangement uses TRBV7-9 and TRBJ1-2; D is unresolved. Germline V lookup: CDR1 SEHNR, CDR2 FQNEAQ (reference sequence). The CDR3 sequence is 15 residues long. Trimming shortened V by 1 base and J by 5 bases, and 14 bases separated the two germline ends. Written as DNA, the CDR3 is TGTGCCAGCAGCTTAGGGGAAAGCGGGAGGTATGGCTACACCTTC. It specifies CASSLGESGRYGYTF.

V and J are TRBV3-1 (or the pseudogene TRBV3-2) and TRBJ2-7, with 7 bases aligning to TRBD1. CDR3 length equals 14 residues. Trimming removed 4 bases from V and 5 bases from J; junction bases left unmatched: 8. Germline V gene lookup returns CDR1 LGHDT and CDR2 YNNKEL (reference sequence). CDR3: CASSRGTGVNEQYV. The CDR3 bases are TGTGCCAGCAGCCGAGGAACAGGGGTTAACGAGCAGTACGTC.

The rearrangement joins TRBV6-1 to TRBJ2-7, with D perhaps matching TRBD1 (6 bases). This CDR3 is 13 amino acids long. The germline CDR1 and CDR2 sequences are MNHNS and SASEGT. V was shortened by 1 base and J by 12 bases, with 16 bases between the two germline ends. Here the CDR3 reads CASSEGSTQGTYV. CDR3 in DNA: TGTGCCAGCAGTGAAGGGAGCACGCAGGGGACGTACGTC.

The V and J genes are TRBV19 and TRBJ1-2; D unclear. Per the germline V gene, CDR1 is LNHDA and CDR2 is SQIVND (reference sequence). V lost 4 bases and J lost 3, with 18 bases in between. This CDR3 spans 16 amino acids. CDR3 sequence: CASSTSRRGAYYGYTF. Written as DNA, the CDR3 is TGTGCCAGTAGTACGTCAAGGAGAGGAGCCTACTATGGCTACACCTTC. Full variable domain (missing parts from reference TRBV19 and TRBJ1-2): DGGITQSPKYLFRKEGQNVTLSCEQNLNHDAMYWYRQDPGQGLRLIYYSQIVNDFQKGDIAEGYSVSREKKESFPLTVTSAQKNPTAFYLCASSTSRRGAYYGYTFGSGTRLTVV.

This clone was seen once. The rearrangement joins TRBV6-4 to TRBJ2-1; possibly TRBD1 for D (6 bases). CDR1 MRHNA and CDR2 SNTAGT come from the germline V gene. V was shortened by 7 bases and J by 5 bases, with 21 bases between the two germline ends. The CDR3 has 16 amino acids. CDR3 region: CASTKNWAQGNNEQFF. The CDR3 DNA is TGTGCCAGCACCAAAAATTGGGCACAGGGTAACAATGAGCAGTTCTTC.

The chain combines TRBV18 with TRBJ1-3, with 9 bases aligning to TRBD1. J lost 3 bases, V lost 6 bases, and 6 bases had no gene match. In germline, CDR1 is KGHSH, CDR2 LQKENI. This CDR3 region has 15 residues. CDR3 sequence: CASSRDRVLGNTIYF. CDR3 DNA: TGTGCCAGCTCCCGGGACAGGGTACTTGGAAACACCATATATTTT.

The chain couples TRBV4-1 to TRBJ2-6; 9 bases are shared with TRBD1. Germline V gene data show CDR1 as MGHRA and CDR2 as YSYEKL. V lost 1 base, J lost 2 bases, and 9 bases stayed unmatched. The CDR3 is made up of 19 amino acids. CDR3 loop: CASSQAGTGRVAGANVLTF. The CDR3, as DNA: TGCGCCAGCAGCCAAGCGGGGACAGGGAGAGTAGCTGGGGCCAACGTCCTGACTTTC.

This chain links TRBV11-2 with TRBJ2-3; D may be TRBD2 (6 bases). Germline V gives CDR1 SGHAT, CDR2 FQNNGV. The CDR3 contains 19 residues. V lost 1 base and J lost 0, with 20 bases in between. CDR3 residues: CASSLAEGLWGSSTDTQYF. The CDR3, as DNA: TGTGCCAGCAGCTTAGCGGAGGGTCTCTGGGGGTCTAGCACAGATACGCAGTATTTT.

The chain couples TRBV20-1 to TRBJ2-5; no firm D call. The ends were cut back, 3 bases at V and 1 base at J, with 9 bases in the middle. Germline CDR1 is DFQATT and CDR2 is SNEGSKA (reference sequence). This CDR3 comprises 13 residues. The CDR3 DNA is TGCAGTGCTAGTGGGCAAAGCCAAGAGACCCAGTACTTC. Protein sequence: CSASGQSQETQYF.

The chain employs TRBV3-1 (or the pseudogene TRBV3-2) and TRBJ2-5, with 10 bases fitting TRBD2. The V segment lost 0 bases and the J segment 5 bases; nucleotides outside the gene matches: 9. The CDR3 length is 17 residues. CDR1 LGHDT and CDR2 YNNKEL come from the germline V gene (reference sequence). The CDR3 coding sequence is TGTGCCAGCAGCCAAGATCGTCTAGCGGGGGCCAGGGAGACCCAGTACTTC. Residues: CASSQDRLAGARETQYF.

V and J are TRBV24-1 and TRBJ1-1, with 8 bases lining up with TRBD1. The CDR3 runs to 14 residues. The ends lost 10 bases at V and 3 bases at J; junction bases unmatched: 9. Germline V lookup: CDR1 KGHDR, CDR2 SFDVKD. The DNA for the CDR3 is TGTGCCACGGCCTGGACAGGGAAGGACACTGAAGCTTTCTTT. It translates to CATAWTGKDTEAFF.

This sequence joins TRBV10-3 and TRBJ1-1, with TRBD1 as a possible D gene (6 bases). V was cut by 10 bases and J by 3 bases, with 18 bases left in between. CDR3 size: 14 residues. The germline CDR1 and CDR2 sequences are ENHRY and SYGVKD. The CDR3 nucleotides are TGTGCCAGCTTCACAGGGATACTAGACACTGAAGCTTTCTTT. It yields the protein CASFTGILDTEAFF.

For the CDR3, the DNA is TGTGCCAGCTCACCACCGGGTGGACAGGGGATATCGTACACTGAAGCTTTCTTT. Its translation: CASSPPGGQGISYTEAFF. The chain recombines TRBV18 with TRBJ1-1; 9 nucleotides match TRBD1. This CDR3 has 18 residues. J lost 3 bases, V lost 0 bases, and 11 bases had no gene match. The germline V gene has CDR1 KGHSH and CDR2 LQKENI.

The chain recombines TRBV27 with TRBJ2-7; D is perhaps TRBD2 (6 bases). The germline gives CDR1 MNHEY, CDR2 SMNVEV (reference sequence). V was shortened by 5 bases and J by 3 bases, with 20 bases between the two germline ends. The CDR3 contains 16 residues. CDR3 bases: TGTGCCAGCAGTCCTTCGACTAGTAGGATTATCTACGAGCAGTACGTC. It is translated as CASSPSTSRIIYEQYV.

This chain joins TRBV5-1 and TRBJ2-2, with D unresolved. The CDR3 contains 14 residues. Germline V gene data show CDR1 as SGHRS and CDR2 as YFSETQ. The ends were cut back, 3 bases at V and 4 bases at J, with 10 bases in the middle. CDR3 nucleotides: TGCGCCAGCAGCTCCGGGTATGTCACCGGGGAGCTGTTTTTT. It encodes CASSSGYVTGELFF.

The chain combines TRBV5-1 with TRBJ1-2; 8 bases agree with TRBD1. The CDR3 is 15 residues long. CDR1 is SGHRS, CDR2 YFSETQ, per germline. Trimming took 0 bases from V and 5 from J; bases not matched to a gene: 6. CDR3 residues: CASSLGVDRAYGYTF. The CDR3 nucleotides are TGCGCCAGCAGCTTGGGGGTGGACAGGGCTTATGGCTACACCTTC.

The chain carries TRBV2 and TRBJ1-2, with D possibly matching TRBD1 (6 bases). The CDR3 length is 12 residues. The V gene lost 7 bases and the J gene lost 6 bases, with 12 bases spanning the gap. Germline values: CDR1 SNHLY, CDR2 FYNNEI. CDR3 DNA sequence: TGTGCCAGCAACCGACGGACAGATGGCTACACCTTC. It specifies CASNRRTDGYTF.

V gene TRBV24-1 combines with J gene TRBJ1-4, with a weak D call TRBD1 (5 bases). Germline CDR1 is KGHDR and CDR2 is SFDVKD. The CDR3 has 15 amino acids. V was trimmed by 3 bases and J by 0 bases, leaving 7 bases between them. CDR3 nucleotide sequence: TGTGCCACCAGTGATGGAGGGGCAACTAATGAAAAACTGTTTTTT. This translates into CATSDGGATNEKLFF.

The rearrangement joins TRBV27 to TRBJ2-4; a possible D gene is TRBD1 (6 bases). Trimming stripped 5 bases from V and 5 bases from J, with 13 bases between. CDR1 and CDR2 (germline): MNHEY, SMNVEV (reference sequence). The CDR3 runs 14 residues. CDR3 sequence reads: CASSVPHRENIQYF. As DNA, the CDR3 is TGTGCCAGCAGTGTCCCCCACAGGGAAAACATTCAGTACTTC.

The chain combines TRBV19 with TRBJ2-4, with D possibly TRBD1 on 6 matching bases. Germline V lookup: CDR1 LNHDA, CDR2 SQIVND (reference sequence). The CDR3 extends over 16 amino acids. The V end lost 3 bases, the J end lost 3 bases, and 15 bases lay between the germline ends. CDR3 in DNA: TGTGCCAGTAGTATGCTCAGACAGGAGGTCAAAAACATTCAGTACTTC. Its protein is CASSMLRQEVKNIQYF.

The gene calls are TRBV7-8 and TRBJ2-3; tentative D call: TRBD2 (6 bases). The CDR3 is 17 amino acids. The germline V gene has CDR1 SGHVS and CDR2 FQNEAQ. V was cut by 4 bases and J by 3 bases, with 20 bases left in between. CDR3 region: CASSSGLRLAVTDTQYF. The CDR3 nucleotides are TGTGCCAGCAGCTCTGGATTGAGGTTAGCGGTGACAGATACGCAGTATTTT.

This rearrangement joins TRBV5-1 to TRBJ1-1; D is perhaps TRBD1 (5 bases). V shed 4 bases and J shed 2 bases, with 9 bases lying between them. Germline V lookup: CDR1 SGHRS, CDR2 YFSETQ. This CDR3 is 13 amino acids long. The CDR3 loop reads CASSVDSNTEAFF. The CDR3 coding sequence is TGCGCCAGCAGCGTAGACAGTAACACTGAAGCTTTCTTT.

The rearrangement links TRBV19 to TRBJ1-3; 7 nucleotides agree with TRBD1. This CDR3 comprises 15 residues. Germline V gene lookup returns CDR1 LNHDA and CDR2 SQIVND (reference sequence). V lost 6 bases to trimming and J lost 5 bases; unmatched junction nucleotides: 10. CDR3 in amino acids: CASSADRDRRNTIYF. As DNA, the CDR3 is TGTGCCAGTAGCGCCGACAGGGATCGAAGAAACACCATATATTTT. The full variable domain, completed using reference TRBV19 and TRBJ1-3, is DGGITQSPKYLFRKEGQNVTLSCEQNLNHDAMYWYRQDPGQGLRLIYYSQIVNDFQKGDIAEGYSVSREKKESFPLTVTSAQKNPTAFYLCASSADRDRRNTIYFGEGSWLTVV.

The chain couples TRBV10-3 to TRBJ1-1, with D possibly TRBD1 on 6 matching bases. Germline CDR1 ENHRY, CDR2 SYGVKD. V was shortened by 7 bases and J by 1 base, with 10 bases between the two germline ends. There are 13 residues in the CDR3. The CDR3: CAIKGHSNTEAFF. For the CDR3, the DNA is TGTGCCATCAAGGGACATTCGAACACTGAAGCTTTCTTT.

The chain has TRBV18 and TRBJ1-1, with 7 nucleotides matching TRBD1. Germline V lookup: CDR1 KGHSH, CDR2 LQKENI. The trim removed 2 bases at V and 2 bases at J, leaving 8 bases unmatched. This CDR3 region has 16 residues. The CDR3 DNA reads TGTGCCAGCTCACCAAGACAGGGAGCTATTAACACTGAAGCTTTCTTT. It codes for CASSPRQGAINTEAFF.

The CDR3 nucleotides read TGTGCCAGCAGGGCCGGGACACCAAATTCACCCCTCCACTTT. Translation: CASRAGTPNSPLHF. The chain has TRBV6-5 and TRBJ1-6; D is perhaps TRBD1 (6 bases). The CDR3 loop spans 14 amino acids. Germline lookup yields CDR1 MNHEY and CDR2 SVGAGI. Between the trimmed V and J ends, which lost 6 bases and 7 bases, there was a span of 13 bases.

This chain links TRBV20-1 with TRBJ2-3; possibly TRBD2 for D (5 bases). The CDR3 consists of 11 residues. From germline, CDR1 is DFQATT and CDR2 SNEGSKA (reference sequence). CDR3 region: CRADFTDTQYF. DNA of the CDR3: TGCAGAGCGGACTTTACAGATACGCAGTATTTT.